These 12 T cell receptor beta chains came from one sample sequenced in a study of T cells expressing NK-cell markers. TCRdb reprocessed the 5' RACE reads, keeping one entry per CDR3 protein, no DNA. In all, the sample yields a few hundred thousand distinct CDR3 sequences. Sequencing was carried out using blood T cells: a sorted CD56 or NKG2C T cell subset, CD4+ or CD8+ T cells, or bulk PBMC T cells (not recorded which). Receptors were obtained from a man aged 18-75 years in good health.

The chain recombines TRBV5-5 with TRBJ2-5; TCRdb picks TRBD2, but there is no DNA to check that call. The CDR3 sequence is 14 residues long. Per the germline V gene, CDR1 is SGHKS and CDR2 is YYEKEE (reference sequence). This CDR3 reads CASSLGWTPETQYF.

The chain employs TRBV7-9 and TRBJ1-2; TCRdb's D gene call, TRBD1, goes unchecked for lack of DNA. The germline V gene encodes CDR1 SEHNR and CDR2 FQNEAQ (reference sequence). This CDR3 is built from 14 residues. CDR3 sequence: CASSPEQVRYGYTF.

The chain employs TRBV27 and TRBJ1-4. CDR1 is MNHEY and CDR2 is SMNVEV in the germline V gene (reference sequence). The CDR3 spans 16 residues. CDR3 protein: CASSFSPTGTNEKLFF. The full variable domain, its missing parts supplied by reference TRBV27 and TRBJ1-4, is EAQVTQNPRYLITVTGKKLTVTCSQNMNHEYMSWYRQDPGLGLRQIYYSMNVEVTDKGDVPEGYKVSRKEKRNFPLILESPSPNQTSLYFCASSFSPTGTNEKLFFGSGTQLSVL.

This chain links TRBV20-1 with TRBJ1-1; TCRdb calls TRBD1, which cannot be checked without DNA. Germline V gene data show CDR1 as DFQATT and CDR2 as SNEGSKA (reference sequence). This CDR3 is built from 14 residues. The CDR3 reads CSASRGAGNTEAFF.

The CDR3 here is CASSYSTVSVYNEQFF. The chain is built from TRBV6-5 and TRBJ2-1; TCRdb outputs TRBD2, but without DNA this stays unchecked. Germline lookup yields CDR1 MNHEY and CDR2 SVGAGI. The CDR3 contains 16 residues.

The chain employs TRBV15 and TRBJ2-6. The CDR3 consists of 16 residues. The germline V gene encodes CDR1 LNHNV and CDR2 YYDKDF (reference sequence). This CDR3 is CATSGQRLSGANVLTF.

This chain uses TRBV27 with TRBJ1-5; no DNA is available, so the TRBD1 call from TCRdb remains unchecked. The CDR3 length is 12 residues. Germline V gene sequence: CDR1 MNHEY, CDR2 SMNVEV (reference sequence). The CDR3 here is CASPRGRQPQHF.

V gene TRBV5-1 combines with J gene TRBJ2-7; with no DNA, the TCRdb D assignment of TRBD1 cannot be verified. The CDR3 contains 16 residues. Germline V gives CDR1 SGHRS, CDR2 YFSETQ. Here the CDR3 reads CASSLSGTLSSYEQYF.

V is TRBV7-8 and J is TRBJ1-2; TCRdb calls TRBD1, which cannot be checked without DNA. The CDR3 is 17 amino acids. Germline V gene sequence: CDR1 SGHVS, CDR2 FQNEAQ. This chain's CDR3 is CASSLAGQRGAEWGYTF.

The chain carries TRBV24-1 and TRBJ2-1; the D call of TRBD1 rests on TCRdb alone, since no DNA is present to check it. This CDR3 is built from 15 residues. In germline, CDR1 is KGHDR, CDR2 SFDVKD. CDR3 loop: CATSDLSDPRDEQFF.

This chain joins TRBV9 and TRBJ1-2; TCRdb calls TRBD1, which cannot be checked without DNA. The CDR3 has 16 amino acids. In germline, CDR1 is SGDLS, CDR2 YYNGEE. The CDR3: CASSLRTGNLNYGYTF.

The chain links TRBV4-1 to TRBJ1-2. There are 15 residues in the CDR3. Germline V gene lookup returns CDR1 MGHRA and CDR2 YSYEKL. The CDR3 spells CASSQDGFPYYGYTF.